These 18 T cell receptor beta chains were all obtained from the same sample, sequenced in a study of blood T cell repertoires in COVID-19. Clones were read by immunoSEQ multiplex PCR, and TCRdb kept only the in-frame ones, dropping some. The table lists about 120,000 clones, 80% to 90% of them singletons. Sequencing was carried out using peripheral blood. The source of these receptors is a woman in her fifties or sixties with acute or convalescent COVID-19.

This clone was observed a few times. V gene TRBV5-6 combines with J gene TRBJ1-2, with a tentative D call TRBD1 (5 bases). There are 15 residues in the CDR3. Trimming removed 5 bases at V and 6 bases at J, with 20 bases between. Germline V gene lookup returns CDR1 SGHDT and CDR2 YYEEEE. For the CDR3, the DNA is TGTGCCAGCAGTTATAGGGAGGGGCGCAGTAATGGCTACACCTTC. Encoded protein: CASSYREGRSNGYTF.

The chain has TRBV19 and TRBJ1-5; tentatively, D is TRBD1 (5 bases). Trimming left V 9 bases short and J 2 bases short, with 14 bases between. Per germline, CDR1 LNHDA and CDR2 SQIVND (reference sequence). This CDR3 spans 14 amino acids. The chain's CDR3 is CASAQGLGNQPQHF. The CDR3 DNA is TGTGCCAGCGCCCAGGGTCTCGGCAATCAGCCCCAGCATTTT.

The CDR3 DNA is TGTGCCAGCAGTTATACAGGGGGATACGAGCAGTACTTC. As protein: CASSYTGGYEQYF. This chain joins TRBV6-5 and TRBJ2-7; TRBD1 matches 8 bases. This CDR3 contains 13 residues. The germline CDR1 and CDR2 sequences are MNHEY and SVGAGI. Trimming at V came to 3 bases and at J to 4 bases, leaving 2 bases not matched to a gene.

A single count supports this clone. This chain links TRBV9 with TRBJ1-5; D is ambiguous. V gave up 0 bases and J gave up 1 base, with 8 bases separating them. Per the germline V gene, CDR1 is SGDLS and CDR2 is YYNGEE. The CDR3 totals 15 residues. The CDR3 DNA follows: TGTGCCAGCAGCGTAGCCGACACCAGCAATCAGCCCCAGCATTTT. Its translation is CASSVADTSNQPQHF.

The J gene is TRBJ1-2, the V gene TRBV9; 9 bases fit TRBD1. The CDR3 totals 15 residues. V trimming: 0 bases; J trimming: 8 bases; junction bases outside the gene matches: 8. In germline, CDR1 is SGDLS, CDR2 YYNGEE. CDR3 coding DNA: TGTGCCAGCAGCGTAGCTCCGGGACAGGGTGTAGGCTACACCTTC. Amino acid sequence: CASSVAPGQGVGYTF.

In this sample, this clone turned up a few times. V usage is TRBV7-9 and J usage is TRBJ2-7, with D unclear. Germline CDR1 and CDR2: SEHNR and FQNEAQ (reference sequence). The V end lost 5 bases, the J end lost 3 bases, and 5 bases lay between the germline ends. The CDR3 is made up of 11 amino acids. The CDR3 coding sequence is TGTGCCAGCAGCGCCTACTACGAGCAGTACTTC. It is translated as CASSAYYEQYF. Supplemented by reference TRBV7-9 and TRBJ2-7, the full variable domain reads DTGVSQNPRHKITKRGQNVTFRCDPISEHNRLYWYRQTLGQGPEFLTYFQNEAQLEKSRLLSDRFSAERPKGSFSTLEIQRTEQGDSAMYLCASSAYYEQYFGPGTRLTVT.

The rearrangement joins TRBV5-4 to TRBJ2-7, with D tentatively TRBD2 (5 bases). The germline gives CDR1 SGHNT, CDR2 YYREEE (reference sequence). The V and J ends lost 0 bases and 2 bases respectively, with 12 bases between them. The CDR3 sequence is 15 residues long. CDR3 sequence: CASSLVLATTYEQYF. CDR3 DNA: TGTGCCAGCAGCTTGGTATTAGCGACTACCTACGAGCAGTACTTC.

This chain links TRBV5-1 with TRBJ2-7, with TRBD2 matching over 9 bases. This CDR3 comprises 15 residues. Germline lookup yields CDR1 SGHRS and CDR2 YFSETQ. J lost 4 bases, V lost 2 bases, and 7 bases had no gene match. This CDR3 is CASSFDSGGLYEQYF. The CDR3 coding sequence is TGCGCCAGCAGCTTTGATAGCGGGGGCCTATACGAGCAGTACTTC.

The chain joins TRBV7-8 to TRBJ1-4; D remains ambiguous. This CDR3 has 20 amino acids. Germline V lookup: CDR1 SGHVS, CDR2 FQNEAQ. Trimming left V 2 bases short and J 6 bases short, with 28 bases between. CDR3 DNA sequence: TGTGCCAGCAGCTTATTCGGTCTGGTTAGGCCGCGCGGAAGCTATGAAAAACTGTTTTTT. It yields the protein CASSLFGLVRPRGSYEKLFF.

The V and J genes are TRBV4-1 and TRBJ2-2, with D hard to call. The germline CDR1 and CDR2 sequences are MGHRA and YSYEKL. Trimming pared 3 bases from V and 1 base from J, leaving 6 bases between. This CDR3 region has 14 residues. CDR3 residues: CASSHRQNTGELFF. The CDR3 region has the DNA TGCGCCAGCAGCCACCGACAGAACACCGGGGAGCTGTTTTTT.

This sequence joins TRBV7-2 and TRBJ2-7; 11 positions match TRBD2. CDR1 is SGHTA and CDR2 is FQGNSA in the germline V gene. The CDR3 totals 15 residues. Trimming at V came to 3 bases and at J to 2 bases, leaving 3 bases not matched to a gene. In DNA form, the CDR3 reads TGTGCCAGCAGCTTTAGCGGGGGGGGTGCCTACGAGCAGTACTTC. Protein product: CASSFSGGGAYEQYF.

This sequence joins TRBV11-2 and TRBJ1-2; TRBD1 aligns across 11 bases. Germline V gives CDR1 SGHAT, CDR2 FQNNGV. The V segment lost 4 bases and the J segment 4 bases; nucleotides outside the gene matches: 5. CDR3 length: 15 residues. As DNA, the CDR3 is TGTGCCAGCAGCTCTCGGGACAGGGGGATCTATGGCTACACCTTC. Translation gives CASSSRDRGIYGYTF.

V gene TRBV11-2 combines with J gene TRBJ1-5; TRBD1 matches at 8 bases. The germline V gene encodes CDR1 SGHAT and CDR2 FQNNGV. V gave up 3 bases and J gave up 5 bases; unmatched junction bases: 6. This CDR3 has 15 amino acids. In nucleotides, the CDR3 is TGTGCCAGCAGCTTGGACAGGGCTTGGGATCAGCCCCAGCATTTT. Its translation: CASSLDRAWDQPQHF.

The chain uses TRBV11-3 and TRBJ2-3, with 8 bases that match TRBD2. Per germline, CDR1 SGHNT and CDR2 YENEEA. V shed 3 bases and J 5 bases; nucleotides not matched to a gene: 4. The CDR3 is 14 amino acids. The CDR3 bases are TGTGCCAGCAGCTTGGCGGGGGGAAGAGATACGCAGTATTTT. It codes for CASSLAGGRDTQYF.

The rearrangement uses TRBV7-9 and TRBJ1-3; TRBD1 is a possible D gene (5 bases). The CDR3 runs 12 residues. Germline CDR1 is SEHNR and CDR2 is FQNEAQ (reference sequence). The V gene lost 5 bases and the J gene lost 6 bases, with 8 bases spanning the gap. The CDR3 spells CASSATVNTIYF. The CDR3 DNA reads as TGTGCCAGCAGCGCGACAGTAAACACCATATATTTT. Based on the CDR3 plus reference TRBV7-9 and TRBJ1-3, the full variable domain is DTGVSQNPRHKITKRGQNVTFRCDPISEHNRLYWYRQTLGQGPEFLTYFQNEAQLEKSRLLSDRFSAERPKGSFSTLEIQRTEQGDSAMYLCASSATVNTIYFGEGSWLTVV.

The V gene is TRBV19, the J gene TRBJ2-1, with 13 positions matching TRBD2. This CDR3 has 14 amino acids. J lost 8 bases, V lost 10 bases, and 8 bases had no gene match. In germline, CDR1 is LNHDA, CDR2 SQIVND (reference sequence). In DNA form, the CDR3 reads TGTGCCACCAGGACTAGCGGGGGATCTCATGAGCAGTTCTTC. It translates to CATRTSGGSHEQFF.

The CDR3 loop reads CASSFNELDTQYF. Here the CDR3 DNA reads TGTGCCAGCAGCTTTAACGAGTTGGATACGCAGTATTTT. V is TRBV7-9 and J is TRBJ2-3; D is unresolved. This CDR3 has 13 residues. Trimming stripped 3 bases from V and 6 bases from J, with 10 bases between. CDR1 is SEHNR and CDR2 is FQNEAQ in the germline V gene (reference sequence).

The V and J genes are TRBV19 and TRBJ1-2; TRBD1 matches at 10 bases. The V gene's germline CDR1 is LNHDA and CDR2 SQIVND (reference sequence). This CDR3 has 13 residues. V dropped 8 bases and J dropped 8; count of bases not matched to a gene: 8. The CDR3 is CASSTGGLLGYTF. CDR3 in DNA: TGTGCCAGTTCGACAGGGGGCTTATTAGGCTACACCTTC.